One sample yielded the 23 T cell receptor beta chains listed below, sequenced in a study of PD-L1 blockade in urothelial cancer. Libraries were prepared by immunoSEQ multiplex PCR; TCRdb keeps only in-frame clonotypes and omits some of them. There are 120,000 or so clones in the sample; roughly 83% occur only once, and roughly 2.4% lies in the top ten. Time point meaning: peripheral blood 6 weeks after treatment start. The material sequenced was PBMCs, taken around atezolizumab (anti-PD-L1) treatment. The receptors come from a man aged 50 to 60 with urothelial cancer.

The CDR3 nucleotides are TGTGCCATCGTAGGGGGAAGGACGGATGGCTACACCTTC. It encodes CAIVGGRTDGYTF. This chain connects TRBV10-3 to TRBJ1-2, with TRBD1 as a possible D gene (6 bases). Germline assignment: CDR1 ENHRY and CDR2 SYGVKD. Trimming shortened V by 8 bases and J by 6 bases, and 16 bases separated the two germline ends. CDR3 length: 13 residues.

This clone showed up just once. The chain uses TRBV28 and TRBJ2-5, with 8 bases aligning to TRBD2. The CDR3 consists of 17 residues. The germline CDR1 and CDR2 sequences are MDHEN and SYDVKM. After removal of 4 bases from V and 5 bases from J, the junction contained 15 bases not matched to a gene. Here the CDR3 DNA reads TGTGCCAGCAGTTGGGGGGCTGGGACTAGAGTTCCGGAGACCCAGTACTTC. Encoded protein: CASSWGAGTRVPETQYF.

CDR3 bases: TGTGCCAGCAGGTGGGACACCTCCTATGGCTACACCTTC. Translated: CASRWDTSYGYTF. The chain joins TRBV6-1 to TRBJ1-2, with D tentatively TRBD1 (6 bases). Germline V gives CDR1 MNHNS, CDR2 SASEGT. The CDR3 sequence is 13 residues long. V was pared by 6 bases and J by 4 bases, with 12 bases between.

This chain links TRBV5-1 with TRBJ2-2, with D hard to call. Germline loops: CDR1 SGHRS, CDR2 YFSETQ. The CDR3 runs 14 residues. Trimming took 4 bases from V and 1 from J, leaving 8 bases between them. The CDR3 loop reads CASSLDWNTGELFF. As DNA, the CDR3 is TGCGCCAGCAGCCTAGACTGGAACACCGGGGAGCTGTTTTTT.

This chain connects TRBV29-1 to TRBJ1-1; possible D gene TRBD1, 6 bases. This CDR3 is 12 amino acids long. V lost 7 bases and J lost 4, with 13 bases in between. Germline V gene sequence: CDR1 SQVTM, CDR2 ANQGSEA. The CDR3 DNA sequence: TGCAGCGCCCTACGGGGGGCCACTGAAGCTTTCTTT. Amino acid sequence: CSALRGATEAFF.

This chain connects TRBV6-6 to TRBJ1-1; D gene uncertain. Germline V gene lookup returns CDR1 MNHNY and CDR2 SVGAGI (reference sequence). V gave up 3 bases and J gave up 7 bases, with 18 bases separating them. This CDR3 is 15 amino acids long. The CDR3 DNA sequence: TGTGCCAGCAGTTATCAGGAAATTCCCTCCGATGAAGCTTTCTTT. Translating it yields CASSYQEIPSDEAFF.

This chain links TRBV5-1 with TRBJ1-1, with TRBD1 identical over 7 bases. The CDR3 has 14 amino acids. Germline assignment: CDR1 SGHRS and CDR2 YFSETQ. Germline trimming cut 4 bases from V and 1 base from J; bases unmatched to any gene: 4. The CDR3 sequence is CASSERTGNTEAFF. For the CDR3, the DNA is TGCGCCAGCAGCGAGAGGACAGGGAACACTGAAGCTTTCTTT.

This chain uses TRBV11-3 with TRBJ2-3; TRBD2 might be the D (5 bases). The CDR3 contains 16 residues. From germline, CDR1 is SGHNT and CDR2 YENEEA. V lost 1 base to trimming and J lost 0 bases, with 11 bases between them. CDR3 DNA sequence: TGTGCCAGCAGCTTAGGAGCGACTACTAGCACAGATACGCAGTATTTT. This encodes CASSLGATTSTDTQYF.

The chain links TRBV6-6 to TRBJ2-2, with D tentatively TRBD1 (6 bases). Per germline, CDR1 MNHNY and CDR2 SVGAGI (reference sequence). The CDR3 totals 15 residues. V gave up 5 bases and J gave up 0 bases, with 10 bases separating them. The CDR3, as DNA: TGTGCCAGCAGTAACAGGGCCACGAACACCGGGGAGCTGTTTTTT. The encoded protein is CASSNRATNTGELFF.

The CDR3, as DNA: TGTGCCAGCAGTGAAGCCCTTCTAGCGGGAACCGAGCAGTTCTTC. It specifies CASSEALLAGTEQFF. The rearrangement links TRBV6-1 to TRBJ2-1; 9 nucleotides line up with TRBD2. CDR1 and CDR2 (germline): MNHNS, SASEGT. Trimming took 0 bases from V and 10 from J; bases not matched to a gene: 7. The CDR3 contains 15 residues.

The chain combines TRBV2 with TRBJ2-5; 7 positions match TRBD2. The length of the CDR3 is 15 residues. The J segment lost 4 bases and the V segment lost 7 bases, leaving 12 bases of the junction unmatched. Germline CDR1 reads SNHLY; CDR2 reads FYNNEI. The CDR3: CASNNERGLGETQYF. The CDR3 nucleotides are TGTGCCAGCAACAACGAGCGGGGCCTGGGAGAGACCCAGTACTTC.

The chain is built from TRBV21-1 and TRBJ2-1; the table gives TRBD2 as D, unverified against the DNA. TRBV21-1 is termed a pseudogene. The CDR3 sequence is 16 residues long. The CDR3 region is CASSNLPSGSYNEQFF. CDR3 coding DNA: TGTGCCAGCAGCAATCTTCCTAGCGGGAGCTACAATGAGCAGTTCTTC.

The V gene is TRBV19, the J gene TRBJ2-2; no definite D call. The germline CDR1 and CDR2 sequences are LNHDA and SQIVND (reference sequence). Deletions cut 1 base from V and 5 bases from J, with 8 bases between. CDR3 size: 14 residues. This CDR3 is CASSIAAATGELFF. CDR3 in DNA: TGTGCCAGTAGTATAGCGGCGGCTACCGGGGAGCTGTTTTTT.

About this clone: At one end, the junction sequence differs from germline, possibly due to a read error. The V call is TRBV15, the J call TRBJ2-2, with D tentatively TRBD2 (5 bases). Germline CDR1 is LNHNV and CDR2 is YYDKDF (reference sequence). The CDR3 spans 14 residues. CDR3 sequence: CATSRDRVAGKLFF. CDR3 nucleotides: TGTGCCACCAGCAGAGATCGGGTGGCCGGGAAGCTGTTTTTT.

A single count supports this clone. This chain connects TRBV7-9 to TRBJ2-5; D is unresolved. Germline loops: CDR1 SEHNR, CDR2 FQNEAQ (reference sequence). This CDR3 has 13 amino acids. The ends were cut back, 2 bases at V and 5 bases at J, with 9 bases in the middle. In DNA form, the CDR3 reads TGTGCCAGCAGCTTATGGAGTGCGGAGACCCAGTACTTC. Translated, it gives CASSLWSAETQYF. Based on the CDR3 plus reference TRBV7-9 and TRBJ2-5, the full variable domain is DTGVSQNPRHKITKRGQNVTFRCDPISEHNRLYWYRQTLGQGPEFLTYFQNEAQLEKSRLLSDRFSAERPKGSFSTLEIQRTEQGDSAMYLCASSLWSAETQYFGPGTRLLVL.

This clone came up many times. The chain combines TRBV7-6 with TRBJ2-7, with a weak D call TRBD2 (5 bases). This CDR3 is built from 14 residues. CDR1 and CDR2 (germline): SGHVS, FNYEAQ. V dropped 7 bases and J dropped 9 bases, with 22 bases sitting between them. CDR3 DNA sequence: TGTGCCAGCACCCGACGAGCGGCCCCCGACGTGCAGTACTTC. Residues: CASTRRAAPDVQYF.

J is TRBJ1-5 and V is TRBV4-1, with 7 positions matching TRBD1. The V and J ends lost 2 bases and 10 bases, in that order; junction bases with no gene match: 8. Looked up from germline, CDR1 is MGHRA and CDR2 is YSYEKL. This CDR3 region has 14 residues. CDR3 protein: CASSQMAGGRPQHF. CDR3 in DNA: TGCGCCAGCAGCCAAATGGCAGGGGGTCGACCCCAGCATTTT.

The gene calls are TRBV19 and TRBJ2-7; TRBD2 matches at 7 bases. The V and J ends lost 6 bases and 1 base, in that order; junction bases with no gene match: 6. Germline CDR1 is LNHDA and CDR2 is SQIVND (reference sequence). CDR3 size: 14 residues. CDR3 sequence reads: CASRVSSGSYEQYF. CDR3 bases: TGTGCCAGTAGGGTGTCTAGCGGTTCCTACGAGCAGTACTTC.

A single count supports this clone. The rearrangement links TRBV4-2 to TRBJ2-4; 10 bases agree with TRBD1. This CDR3 contains 15 residues. The ends lost 3 bases at V and 8 bases at J; junction bases unmatched: 7. Germline V gives CDR1 LGHNA, CDR2 YNFKEQ. Here the CDR3 reads CASSQFTGQGYIQYF. The CDR3 nucleotides are TGTGCCAGCAGCCAGTTCACGGGACAGGGGTACATTCAGTACTTC.

The chain is built from TRBV19 and TRBJ2-1; 10 bases fit TRBD1. The germline V gene has CDR1 LNHDA and CDR2 SQIVND (reference sequence). The CDR3 is 14 residues long. After removal of 6 bases from V and 7 bases from J, the junction contained 6 bases not matched to a gene. The CDR3 is CASRPDRGRNEQFF. The CDR3 DNA sequence: TGTGCCAGTAGGCCTGACAGGGGGCGGAATGAGCAGTTCTTC.

The gene calls are TRBV18 and TRBJ2-3, with 8 bases matching TRBD2. Germline V gene lookup returns CDR1 KGHSH and CDR2 LQKENI. CDR3 length equals 13 residues. J gave up 5 bases and V 3 bases, and 1 base lay outside the gene matches. CDR3 amino acids: CASSPLAGDTQYF. DNA for the CDR3: TGTGCCAGCTCACCGCTAGCGGGAGATACGCAGTATTTT.

This clone was detected only a few times. The chain is built from TRBV7-6 and TRBJ2-3; a possible D gene is TRBD2 (5 bases). Between the trimmed V and J ends, which lost 5 bases and 12 bases, there was a span of 21 bases. This CDR3 spans 14 amino acids. Germline CDR1 and CDR2: SGHVS and FNYEAQ. The CDR3 DNA reads TGTGCCAGCAGCCGTGAGGGAGCGGCCCCGCCACAGTATTTT. It translates to CASSREGAAPPQYF.

CDR3: CASSPGQGGNEQFF. DNA for the CDR3: TGCGCCAGCAGCCCGGGACAGGGGGGCAATGAGCAGTTCTTC. The J gene is TRBJ2-1, the V gene TRBV5-1, with 11 bases aligning to TRBD1. The CDR3 totals 14 residues. With V trimmed by 4 bases and J by 6 bases, 3 bases remained unmatched. The germline CDR1 and CDR2 sequences are SGHRS and YFSETQ.